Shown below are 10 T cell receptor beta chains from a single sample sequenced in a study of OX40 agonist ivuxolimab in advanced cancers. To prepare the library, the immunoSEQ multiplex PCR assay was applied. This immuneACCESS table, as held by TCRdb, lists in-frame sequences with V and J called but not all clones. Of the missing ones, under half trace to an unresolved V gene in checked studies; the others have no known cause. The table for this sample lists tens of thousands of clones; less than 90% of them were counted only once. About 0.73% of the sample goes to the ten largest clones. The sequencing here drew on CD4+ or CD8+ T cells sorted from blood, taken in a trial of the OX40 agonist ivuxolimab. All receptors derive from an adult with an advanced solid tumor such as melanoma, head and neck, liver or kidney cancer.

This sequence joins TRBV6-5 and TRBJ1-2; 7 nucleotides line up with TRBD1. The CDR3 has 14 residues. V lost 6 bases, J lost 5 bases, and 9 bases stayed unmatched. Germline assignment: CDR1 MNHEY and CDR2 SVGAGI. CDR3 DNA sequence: TGTGCCAGCAGGCGGACAGGAGTAACATATGGCTACACCTTC. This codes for CASRRTGVTYGYTF.

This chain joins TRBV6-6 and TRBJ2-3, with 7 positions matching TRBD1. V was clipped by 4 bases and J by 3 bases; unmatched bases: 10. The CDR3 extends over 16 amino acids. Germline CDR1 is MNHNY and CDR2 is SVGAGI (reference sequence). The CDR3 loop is CASSSDREERTDTQYF. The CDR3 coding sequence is TGTGCCAGCAGTTCCGACAGGGAAGAAAGAACAGATACGCAGTATTTT.

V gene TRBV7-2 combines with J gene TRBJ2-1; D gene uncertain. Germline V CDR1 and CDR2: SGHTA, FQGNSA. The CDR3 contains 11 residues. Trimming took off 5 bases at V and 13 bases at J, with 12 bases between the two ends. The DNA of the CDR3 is TGTGCCAGCAGCGCACAATGGGAACAGTTCTTC. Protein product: CASSAQWEQFF.

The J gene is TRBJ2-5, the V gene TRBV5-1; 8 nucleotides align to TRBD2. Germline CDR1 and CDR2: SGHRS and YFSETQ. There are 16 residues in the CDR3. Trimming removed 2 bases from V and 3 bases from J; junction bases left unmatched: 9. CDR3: CASSLGSGRAEETQYF. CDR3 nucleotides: TGCGCCAGCAGCTTAGGAAGCGGGAGAGCTGAAGAGACCCAGTACTTC.

CDR3 in amino acids: CASSLYITNYGYTF. The CDR3 region has the DNA TGTGCCAGCAGTTTATACATTACCAACTATGGCTACACCTTC. The V call is TRBV28, the J call TRBJ1-2; D gene unclear. The CDR3 sequence is 14 residues long. Looked up from germline, CDR1 is MDHEN and CDR2 is SYDVKM. V lost 1 base, J lost 2 bases, and 8 bases lay in between.

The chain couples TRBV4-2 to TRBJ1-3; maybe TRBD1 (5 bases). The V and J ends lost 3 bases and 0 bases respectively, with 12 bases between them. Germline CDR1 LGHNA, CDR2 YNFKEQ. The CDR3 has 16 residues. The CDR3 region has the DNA TGTGCCAGCAGCCAGGGACTTCCAGCCTCTGGAAACACCATATATTTT. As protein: CASSQGLPASGNTIYF.

Here the CDR3 reads CARIYRGLLAKNIQYF. In nucleotides, the CDR3 is TGTGCCAGGATATACAGGGGGCTCTTAGCCAAAAACATTCAGTACTTC. The chain carries TRBV6-6 and TRBJ2-4, with 9 bases matching TRBD1. Germline loops: CDR1 MNHNY, CDR2 SVGAGI (reference sequence). This CDR3 has 16 residues. J lost 0 bases, V lost 9 bases, and 9 bases had no gene match.

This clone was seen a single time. CDR3 loop: CASILRTSGTDTQYF. The CDR3 nucleotides are TGTGCCAGCATCCTCCGGACTAGCGGCACAGATACGCAGTATTTT. The chain links TRBV6-4 to TRBJ2-3, with 9 bases identical to TRBD2. Trimming cost V 7 bases and J 1 base; bases outside gene matches: 6. The CDR3 extends over 15 amino acids. Germline V gene sequence: CDR1 MRHNA, CDR2 SNTAGT.

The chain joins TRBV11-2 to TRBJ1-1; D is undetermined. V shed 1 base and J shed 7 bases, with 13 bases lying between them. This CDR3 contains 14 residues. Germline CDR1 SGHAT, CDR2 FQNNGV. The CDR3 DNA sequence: TGTGCCAGCAGCTTAGTGTCGGACGCCAGTGAAGCTTTCTTT. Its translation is CASSLVSDASEAFF.

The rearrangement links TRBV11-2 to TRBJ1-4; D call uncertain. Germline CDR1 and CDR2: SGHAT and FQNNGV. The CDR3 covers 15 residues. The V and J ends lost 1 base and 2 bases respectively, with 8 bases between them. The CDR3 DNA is TGTGCCAGCAGCTTAGTTCGAAGTACTAATGAAAAACTGTTTTTT. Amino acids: CASSLVRSTNEKLFF.